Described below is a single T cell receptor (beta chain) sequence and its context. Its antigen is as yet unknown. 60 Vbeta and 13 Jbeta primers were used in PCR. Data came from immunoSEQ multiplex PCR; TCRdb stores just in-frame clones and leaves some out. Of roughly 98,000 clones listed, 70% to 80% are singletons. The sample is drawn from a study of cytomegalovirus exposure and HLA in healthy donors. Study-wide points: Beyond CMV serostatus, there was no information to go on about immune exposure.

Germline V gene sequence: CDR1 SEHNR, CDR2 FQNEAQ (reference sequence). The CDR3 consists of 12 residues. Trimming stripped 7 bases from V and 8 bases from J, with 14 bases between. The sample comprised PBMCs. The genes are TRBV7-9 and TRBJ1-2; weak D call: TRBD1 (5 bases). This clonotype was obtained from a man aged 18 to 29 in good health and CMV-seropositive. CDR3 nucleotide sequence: TGTGCCAGCACACTGGGGCAGGGAGGCTACACCTTC. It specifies CASTLGQGGYTF.